The next 5 T cell receptor beta chains were all read from a single sample in a study of cytomegalovirus exposure and HLA in healthy donors. Both 60 Vbeta primers and 13 Jbeta primers went into the PCR. TCRdb keeps only in-frame clones here, not all; method: immunoSEQ multiplex PCR. The sample has over 200,000 clones; over 75% are singletons. Sequencing used PBMCs. These receptors were taken from a human donor in good health.

V and J are TRBV6-6 and TRBJ1-3; the match to TRBD1 covers 7 bases. Germline trimming cut 6 bases from V and 2 bases from J; bases unmatched to any gene: 7. Per the germline V gene, CDR1 is MNHNY and CDR2 is SVGAGI (reference sequence). The CDR3 is 15 amino acids. CDR3 DNA sequence: TGTGCCAGCAGCAACCCGACAGGGACTGGAAACACCATATATTTT. It is translated as CASSNPTGTGNTIYF.

This chain links TRBV28 with TRBJ1-1, with D unclear. The CDR3 runs to 13 residues. Germline values: CDR1 MDHEN, CDR2 SYDVKM. The V gene lost 2 bases and the J gene lost 5 bases, with 9 bases spanning the gap. The CDR3 DNA is TGTGCCAGCAGTTTACGGGTTAGGACTGAAGCTTTCTTT. Amino acids: CASSLRVRTEAFF.

The V call is TRBV28, the J call TRBJ2-5; maybe TRBD2 (5 bases). CDR3 length equals 15 residues. The germline V and J ends were trimmed by 1 base and 2 bases, with 11 bases remaining between them. Germline V lookup: CDR1 MDHEN, CDR2 SYDVKM. This CDR3 reads CASSLSGVGQETQYF. CDR3 nucleotide sequence: TGTGCCAGCAGTTTATCCGGGGTTGGGCAAGAGACCCAGTACTTC. Together with reference TRBV28 and TRBJ2-5, the CDR3 gives the full variable domain: DVKVTQSSRYLVKRTGEKVFLECVQDMDHENMFWYRQDPGLGLRLIYFSYDVKMKEKGDIPEGYSVSREKKERFSLILESASTNQTSMYLCASSLSGVGQETQYFGPGTRLLVL.

The chain carries TRBV4-3 and TRBJ2-7; tentative D call: TRBD2 (5 bases). Germline CDR1 LGHNA, CDR2 YSLEER. Between the trimmed V and J ends, which lost 2 bases and 3 bases, there was a span of 8 bases. This CDR3 has 13 residues. The CDR3 reads CASSQYDYYEQYF. In DNA, the CDR3 is TGCGCCAGCAGCCAATATGACTACTACGAGCAGTACTTC.

This clone turned up a few times. V is TRBV5-1 and J is TRBJ1-2; no clear D. Trimming pared 0 bases from V and 2 bases from J, leaving 11 bases between. Germline-derived CDR1 and CDR2 are SGHRS and YFSETQ. The length of the CDR3 is 15 residues. The CDR3 loop reads CASSLGQSGNYGYTF. The DNA of the CDR3 is TGCGCCAGCAGCTTGGGTCAAAGCGGGAACTATGGCTACACCTTC.